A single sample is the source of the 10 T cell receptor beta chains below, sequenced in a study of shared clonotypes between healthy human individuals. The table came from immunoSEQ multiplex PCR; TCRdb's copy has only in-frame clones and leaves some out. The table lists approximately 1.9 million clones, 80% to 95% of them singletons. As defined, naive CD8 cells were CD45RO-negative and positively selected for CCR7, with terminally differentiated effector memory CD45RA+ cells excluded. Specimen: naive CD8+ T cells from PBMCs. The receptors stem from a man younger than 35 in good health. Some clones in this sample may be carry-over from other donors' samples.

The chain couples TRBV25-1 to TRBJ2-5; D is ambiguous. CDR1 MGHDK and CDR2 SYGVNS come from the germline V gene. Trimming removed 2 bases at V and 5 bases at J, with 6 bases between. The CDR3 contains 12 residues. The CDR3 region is CASSEVVETQYF. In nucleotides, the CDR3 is TGTGCCAGCAGTGAAGTAGTCGAGACCCAGTACTTC. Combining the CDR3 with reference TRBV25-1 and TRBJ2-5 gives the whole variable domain EADIYQTPRYLVIGTGKKITLECSQTMGHDKMYWYQQDPGMELHLIHYSYGVNSTEKGDLSSESTVSRIRTEHFPLTLESARPSHTSQYLCASSEVVETQYFGPGTRLLVL.

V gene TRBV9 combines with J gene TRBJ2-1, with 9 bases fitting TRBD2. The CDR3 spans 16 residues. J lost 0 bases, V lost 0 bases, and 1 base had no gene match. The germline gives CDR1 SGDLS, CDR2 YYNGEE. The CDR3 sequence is CASSVVTSGSYNEQFF. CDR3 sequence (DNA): TGTGCCAGCAGCGTAGTGACTAGCGGCTCCTACAATGAGCAGTTCTTC.

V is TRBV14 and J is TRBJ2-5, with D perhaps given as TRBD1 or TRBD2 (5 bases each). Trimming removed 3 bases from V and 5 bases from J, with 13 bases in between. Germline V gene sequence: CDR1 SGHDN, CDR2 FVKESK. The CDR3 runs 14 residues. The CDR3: CASSHEGWRETQYF. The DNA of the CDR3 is TGTGCCAGCAGCCACGAGGGGTGGAGGGAGACCCAGTACTTC.

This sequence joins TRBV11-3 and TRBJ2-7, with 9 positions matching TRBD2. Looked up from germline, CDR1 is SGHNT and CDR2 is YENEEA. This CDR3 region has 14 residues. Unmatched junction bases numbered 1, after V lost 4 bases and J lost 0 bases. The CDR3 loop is CASSYSGSSYEQYF. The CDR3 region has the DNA TGTGCCAGCAGCTATAGCGGGAGCTCCTACGAGCAGTACTTC.

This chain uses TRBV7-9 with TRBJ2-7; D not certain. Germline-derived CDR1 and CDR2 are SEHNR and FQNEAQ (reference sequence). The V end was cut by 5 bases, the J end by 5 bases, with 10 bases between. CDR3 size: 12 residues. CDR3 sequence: CASSALIDEQYF. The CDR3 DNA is TGTGCCAGCAGCGCTTTGATAGACGAGCAGTACTTC.

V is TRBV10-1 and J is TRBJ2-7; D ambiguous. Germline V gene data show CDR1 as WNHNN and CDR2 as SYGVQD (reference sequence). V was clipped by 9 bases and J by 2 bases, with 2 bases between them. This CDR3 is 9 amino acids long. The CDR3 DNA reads TGCGCCAGTCCCTACGAGCAGTACTTC. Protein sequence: CASPYEQYF.

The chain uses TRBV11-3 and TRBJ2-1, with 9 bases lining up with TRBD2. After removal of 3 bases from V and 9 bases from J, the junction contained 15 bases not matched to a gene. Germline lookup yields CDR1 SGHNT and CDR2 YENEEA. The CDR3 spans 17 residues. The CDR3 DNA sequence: TGTGCCAGCAGCTTGGCGTTCTCCGGCGGGAGGGGCGGTGAGCAGTTCTTC. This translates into CASSLAFSGGRGGEQFF.

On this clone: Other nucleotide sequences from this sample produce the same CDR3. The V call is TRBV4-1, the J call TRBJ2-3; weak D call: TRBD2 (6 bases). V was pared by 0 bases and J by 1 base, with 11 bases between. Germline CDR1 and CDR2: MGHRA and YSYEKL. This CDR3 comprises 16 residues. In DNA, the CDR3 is TGCGCCAGCAGCCAAGAGGTTGGCGGGGGCACAGATACGCAGTATTTT. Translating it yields CASSQEVGGGTDTQYF.

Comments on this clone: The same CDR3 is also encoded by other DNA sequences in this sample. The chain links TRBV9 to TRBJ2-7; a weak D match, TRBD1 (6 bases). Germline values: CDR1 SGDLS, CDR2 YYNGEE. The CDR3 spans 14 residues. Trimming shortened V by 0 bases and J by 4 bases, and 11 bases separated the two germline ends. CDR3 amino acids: CASSVGTGRYEQYF. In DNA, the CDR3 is TGTGCCAGCAGCGTAGGAACAGGGAGATACGAGCAGTACTTC.

The CDR3 sequence is CASSSLFWANYGYTF. The CDR3, as DNA: TGTGCCAGCAGCTCCCTTTTTTGGGCTAACTATGGCTACACCTTC. This chain connects TRBV11-2 to TRBJ1-2; D not resolved. Germline-derived CDR1 and CDR2 are SGHAT and FQNNGV. The CDR3 has 15 residues. The V and J ends lost 4 bases and 0 bases respectively, with 12 bases between them.